This T cell receptor (beta chain) was identified in a study of blood T cell repertoires in COVID-19. Looking at the study overall: COVID-19 samples from acute and convalescent phases originated in the United States, Italy and Spain.

Germline V gene data show CDR1 as SGHTA and CDR2 as FQGNSA. CDR3 length: 13 residues. Trimming left V 6 bases short and J 6 bases short, with 14 bases between. Produced via immunoSEQ multiplex PCR; TCRdb's table is partial and in-frame only. The sample consists of about 130,000 clones, 85% of them appearing once. The V call is TRBV7-2, the J call TRBJ1-2; tentatively, D is TRBD1 (6 bases). The sequence derives from a man older than 75 with active or convalescent COVID-19. The sequenced material came from peripheral blood. The CDR3 loop reads CASSRPNRDGYTF. Written as DNA, the CDR3 is TGTGCCAGCAGTCGCCCGAACAGGGATGGCTACACCTTC.